The TCR beta chain under discussion was sequenced for a study of cytomegalovirus exposure and HLA in healthy donors. CDR1 and CDR2 from the germline V gene are LGHNA and YSLEER. The CDR3 covers 16 residues. J was trimmed by 0 bases and V by 1 base; bases with no gene match: 5. On this clone itself: The antigen remains unidentified.

Overall study findings and caveats: Within the roughly 120 validation repertoires, first-cohort TCR clusters tended to co-occur, according to a later analysis. Three chains tied to CMV proved CMV antigen-specific in vitro.

Sequencing used immunoSEQ multiplex PCR; TCRdb keeps in-frame clones, though not all of them. The sample holds approximately 280,000 clones, approximately 87% seen once. This chain joins TRBV4-3 and TRBJ2-7, with 8 bases matching TRBD2. This clonotype was obtained from a woman younger than 35 in good health and CMV-seronegative. Sequenced input: PBMCs. The CDR3 protein is CASSQVFGTSSYEQYF. The CDR3 region has the DNA TGCGCCAGCAGCCAAGTTTTCGGGACTAGCTCCTACGAGCAGTACTTC.